This T cell receptor (beta chain) was retrieved from a study of early T cells in non-severe SARS-CoV-2 infection. Study-level background: It was bulk RNA from unsorted whole blood that was sequenced, and the chains were unpaired. The study's findings and limits: There was a bias toward anti-spike CD8 responses in VDJdb matching, which missed private and CD4 specificities.

V was trimmed by 5 bases and J by 5 bases, leaving 15 bases between them. The CDR3 spans 14 residues. In this sample, this clonotype turned up a few times. Its antigen remains unknown. The TCR library protocol attached unique molecular identifiers to the individual cDNA molecules. MiXCR was run by TCRdb on the 5' RACE reads, yielding one entry per CDR3 protein. The data hold 60,000 or so distinct CDR3 sequences, with approximately 10% observed a single time. V and J are TRBV12-3 or TRBV12-4 and TRBJ1-2, with D possibly TRBD1 on 6 matching bases. The clonotype originates from an adult who was a healthcare worker with PCR-confirmed SARS-CoV-2 infection or an uninfected control (not recorded which). The sample here was whole blood, taken at baseline. CDR3 DNA: TGTGCCAGCAGTCCGACCGGGGGCGGGTATGGCTACACCTTC. It codes for CASSPTGGGYGYTF.